One and the same sample provided the 12 T cell receptor beta chains below, sequenced in a study of neurological immune-mediated disorders. TCRdb recomputed calls from the 5' RACE reads with MiXCR, one row per CDR3 protein. The profile covers tens of thousands of distinct CDR3 sequences, with 10% to 12% appearing a single time and about 2% taken by the ten largest. Sample: PBMCs. The source is a man in his sixties in good health.

This clonotype was seen many times. The chain couples TRBV5-1 to TRBJ2-5; 15 bases map to TRBD2. The CDR3 is made up of 17 amino acids. The J segment lost 2 bases and the V segment lost 2 bases, leaving 4 bases of the junction unmatched. The germline V gene has CDR1 SGHRS and CDR2 YFSETQ. The CDR3: CASSFPGLAGGQETQYF. The CDR3 nucleotides are TGCGCCAGCAGCTTCCCGGGACTAGCGGGGGGACAAGAGACCCAGTACTTC.

This clonotype was counted many times. The chain employs TRBV5-1 and TRBJ1-3, with TRBD1 identical over 7 bases. CDR1 and CDR2 (germline): SGHRS, YFSETQ. The CDR3 covers 14 residues. V was pared by 4 bases and J by 2 bases, with 3 bases of the junction left unmatched. CDR3 sequence reads: CASSDTGAGNTIYF. The CDR3 DNA reads TGCGCCAGCAGCGACACAGGGGCTGGAAACACCATATATTTT.

This clonotype has a count of ten or more. The CDR3 DNA is TGTGCCAGCAGCCAAAGCTACCGGGACGCGGGTGTGACTGGCTACACCTTC. Amino acids: CASSQSYRDAGVTGYTF. The chain carries TRBV4-2 and TRBJ1-2; D possibly corresponds to TRBD1 (5 bases). The CDR3 runs 17 residues. V dropped 2 bases and J dropped 7 bases, with 23 bases sitting between them. From germline, CDR1 is LGHNA and CDR2 YNFKEQ.

This clonotype was recorded at least ten times. The chain joins TRBV24-1 to TRBJ2-1; TRBD1 is a possible D gene (6 bases). Germline CDR1 reads KGHDR; CDR2 reads SFDVKD. Trimming took 6 bases from V and 5 from J, leaving 13 bases between them. The CDR3 is 14 residues long. The DNA for the CDR3 is TGTGCCACCAGTTTGCAGGGGACAAACAATGAGCAGTTCTTC. Translated: CATSLQGTNNEQFF.

This clonotype has ten or more counts. This chain uses TRBV12-3 or TRBV12-4 with TRBJ2-7; D unclear. The CDR3 totals 14 residues. V was clipped by 3 bases and J by 2 bases, with 11 bases between them. CDR3 region: CASSFGSGAYEQYF. CDR3 nucleotide sequence: TGTGCCAGCAGTTTTGGGTCAGGAGCCTACGAGCAGTACTTC.

This clonotype was counted at least ten times. The chain couples TRBV7-2 to TRBJ1-6; a possible D gene is TRBD1 (6 bases). CDR3 length: 14 amino acids. Trimming left V 2 bases short and J 7 bases short, with 9 bases between. Germline V gene sequence: CDR1 SGHTA, CDR2 FQGNSA. The CDR3, as DNA: TGTGCCAGCAGCTTAAGACAGGAGAATTCACCCCTCCACTTT. Translated, it gives CASSLRQENSPLHF.

In its sample, this clonotype was seen many times. The rearrangement joins TRBV19 to TRBJ2-4; the D gene is possibly TRBD1 (5 bases). V was cut by 5 bases and J by 9 bases, with 11 bases left in between. Germline V gives CDR1 LNHDA, CDR2 SQIVND (reference sequence). The CDR3 length is 12 residues. The CDR3 DNA reads as TGTGCCAGTAGTCCCAGGGCCGGCATTCAGTACTTC. Its protein is CASSPRAGIQYF.

At least ten counts were recorded for this clonotype. One junction end disagrees with the germline gene, perhaps due to a read error. The J gene is TRBJ2-7, the V gene TRBV7-2; D gene uncertain. The CDR3 length is 13 residues. Germline V CDR1 and CDR2: SGHTA, FQGNSA. The CDR3 sequence is CASRLGLEYEQYF. The CDR3 DNA sequence: TGTGCCAGCAGATTAGGATTGGAGTACGAGCAGTACTTC.

This clonotype was observed many times. The chain has TRBV6-4 and TRBJ1-5; a weak D match, TRBD1 (5 bases). V was cut by 11 bases and J by 2 bases, with 31 bases left in between. Germline CDR1 reads MRHNA; CDR2 reads SNTAGT. The CDR3 runs 19 residues. The CDR3, as DNA: TGTGCCTGTCACCTCCGGGATAGGGGCTACCTGTTATGCAATCAGCCCCAGCATTTT. Translated: CACHLRDRGYLLCNQPQHF.

This clonotype was seen ten or more times. The CDR3 loop reads CSARVGGLNSPLHF. CDR3 coding DNA: TGCAGTGCTAGAGTCGGTGGGCTTAATTCACCCCTCCACTTT. This chain uses TRBV20-1 with TRBJ1-6; no definite D call. CDR3 length: 14 residues. In germline, CDR1 is DFQATT, CDR2 SNEGSKA (reference sequence). V was pared by 1 base and J by 6 bases, with 10 bases between.

This clonotype was counted a few times. The chain links TRBV20-1 to TRBJ1-1, with D possibly TRBD1 on 6 matching bases. In germline, CDR1 is DFQATT, CDR2 SNEGSKA (reference sequence). Trimming left V 0 bases short and J 3 bases short, with 14 bases between. The CDR3 runs to 15 residues. The chain's CDR3 is CSARDLGGGDTEAFF. In DNA form, the CDR3 reads TGCAGTGCTAGAGATCTAGGGGGAGGAGACACTGAAGCTTTCTTT.

This clonotype was seen many times. J is TRBJ2-3 and V is TRBV9; the match to TRBD2 covers 8 bases. CDR3 length: 15 residues. J gave up 5 bases and V 2 bases, and 7 bases lay outside the gene matches. Germline loops: CDR1 SGDLS, CDR2 YYNGEE. The DNA for the CDR3 is TGTGCCAGCAGCGTGAGAGCGGGGGTGGGAGATACGCAGTATTTT. Its protein product is CASSVRAGVGDTQYF.